Listed here are 9 T cell receptor beta chains from one sample, sequenced in a study of post-analysis software for immune sequencing data (dated by TCRdb to between 2015 and 2017). General conclusions and limits of the study: Significantly higher frequencies in patients than in controls were found for a handful of TRBV segments, including TRBV5-6, TRBV5-1 and TRBV20-1.

The method was PCR. The sequencer was an Illumina HiSeq 2500. Unique molecular identifiers were incorporated into TCR beta cDNA libraries to reduce PCR and sequencing biases. TCRdb trimmed public reads at Q25 via fastp, called clones via MiXCR and kept in-frame beta chains. Duplicate CDR3 protein sequences are folded into a single record with the most common DNA and genes. The sample table holds 180,000 or so distinct CDR3 sequences, of which 29% were seen once. The ten largest account for 3.4% of the sample. Their antigens remain unidentified. The sample consisted of blood. These receptor sequences come from a girl aged 2-17 years with multiple sclerosis.

A note on this clonotype: A much larger clone lies a single base off, so this may be a read error. The chain uses TRBV6-5 and TRBJ2-5; TRBD1 matches 8 bases. Losses at the gene ends were 5 bases for V and 11 bases for J; bases not matched to a gene: 10. In germline, CDR1 is MNHEY, CDR2 SVGAGI. The CDR3 runs to 13 residues. As DNA, the CDR3 is TGTGCCAGCAGTACGGACAGGGCAAACGGGCAGTACTTC. Protein product: CASSTDRANGQYF.

This clonotype was counted ten times or more. The chain uses TRBV29-1 and TRBJ2-3; D is undetermined. The germline CDR1 and CDR2 sequences are SQVTM and ANQGSEA. V was shortened by 4 bases and J by 6 bases, with 20 bases between the two germline ends. CDR3 length: 15 amino acids. The CDR3 coding sequence is TGCAGCGTTGGATACGGGCAATCAGGCCCGGATACGCAGTATTTT. Translation gives CSVGYGQSGPDTQYF.

The rearrangement joins TRBV5-5 to TRBJ2-7, with a weak D call TRBD2 (7 bases). The J call may not be correct, given that the DNA end is closer to TRBJ2-4. Germline lookup yields CDR1 SGHKS and CDR2 YYEKEE (reference sequence). This CDR3 is 13 amino acids long. The CDR3 nucleotides read TGTGCCAGCAGCTTAGGGGGGGAAAACATTCAGTACTTC. It is translated as CASSLGGENIQYF.

This clonotype has a count of ten or more. This chain connects TRBV5-1 to TRBJ2-7, with a weak D call TRBD1 (5 bases). CDR1 and CDR2 (germline): SGHRS, YFSETQ. The CDR3 extends over 14 amino acids. Trimming took 4 bases from V and 1 from J, leaving 12 bases between them. This chain's CDR3 is CASSPKDTSYEQYF. The DNA of the CDR3 is TGCGCCAGCAGCCCTAAGGACACATCCTACGAGCAGTACTTC.

The rearrangement links TRBV30 to TRBJ2-1; D may match TRBD1 or TRBD2 (6 bases each). V lost 5 bases to trimming and J lost 9 bases, with 14 bases between them. Germline lookup yields CDR1 GTSNPN and CDR2 SVGIG (reference sequence). The CDR3 is 12 amino acids. CDR3 amino acids: CAWGPTGAEQFF. CDR3 nucleotides: TGTGCCTGGGGACCGACGGGGGCTGAGCAGTTCTTC. Together with reference TRBV30 and TRBJ2-1, the CDR3 gives the full variable domain: SQTIHQWPATLVQPVGSPLSLECTVEGTSNPNLYWYRQAAGRGLQLLFYSVGIGQISSEVPQNLSASRPQDRQFILSSKKLLLSDSGFYLCAWGPTGAEQFFGPGTRLTVL.

This clonotype has ten or more counts. The V gene is TRBV12-3 or TRBV12-4, the J gene TRBJ2-5, with D perhaps being TRBD1 or TRBD2 (5 bases each). Judging by the DNA end, TRBJ2-7 fits better; the J call may be wrong. This CDR3 comprises 15 residues. The CDR3 is CASSRPTGLLGEQYF. In DNA, the CDR3 is TGTGCCAGCAGTCGACCGACGGGGCTTTTAGGCGAGCAGTACTTC.

This clonotype came up many times. The V call is TRBV20-1, the J call TRBJ1-4; D uncertain. The germline V and J ends were trimmed by 6 bases and 0 bases, with 8 bases remaining between them. CDR1 is DFQATT, CDR2 SNEGSKA, per germline (reference sequence). The length of the CDR3 is 13 residues. The CDR3 nucleotides read TGCAGTGCCCCCGGCTCAACTAATGAAAAACTGTTTTTT. Protein product: CSAPGSTNEKLFF.

Turning to this clonotype: Since a much larger clone is just one base distant, this may be a read error. V usage is TRBV7-9 and J usage is TRBJ1-2; no clear D gene. Germline loops: CDR1 SEHNR, CDR2 FQNEAQ (reference sequence). The CDR3 totals 13 residues. The CDR3 DNA reads as TGTGTCAGCAGCGGCCGGGCGAACTATGGCTACACCTTC. Its translation is CVSSGRANYGYTF. The full variable domain, completed using reference TRBV7-9 and TRBJ1-2, is DTGVSQNPRHKITKRGQNVTFRCDPISEHNRLYWYRQTLGQGPEFLTYFQNEAQLEKSRLLSDRFSAERPKGSFSTLEIQRTEQGDSAMYLCVSSGRANYGYTFGSGTRLTVV.

This clonotype was detected many times. The CDR3 DNA reads TGTGCCACCAGTAGAGGACAGGGGGCGAAAGAGACCCAGTACTTC. Translated: CATSRGQGAKETQYF. The chain recombines TRBV24-1 with TRBJ2-5, with 11 bases identical to TRBD1. V lost 6 bases and J lost 3; bases outside the gene matches: 5. The germline V gene encodes CDR1 KGHDR and CDR2 SFDVKD. This CDR3 is 15 amino acids long.